This T cell receptor (beta chain) is from a study of T cell repertoires in cytomegalovirus infection. Whole-study context: CMV epitopes, recently identified HLA-C-restricted and well-studied HLA-B-restricted, were used. Public signatures in TCR beta pointed to CMV infection and matching HLA type.

Points from the study as a whole: In two of eight donors, the top clonotype was HLA-C-restricted CMV-specific.

The CDR3 covers 17 residues. Trimming cost V 3 bases and J 3 bases; bases outside gene matches: 9. Germline CDR1 LGHNA, CDR2 YSLEER. TCRdb independently ran MiXCR on the reads; one entry per CDR3 protein. The sample contains about 570,000 distinct CDR3 sequences, just under 40% of which appear only once. A note on this clonotype: Its specificity is unknown.

This sequence was found in a human donor in good health (CMV status not recorded). Some clones in this sample may be carry-over from other donors' samples. The chain has TRBV4-3 and TRBJ2-2, with 8 bases identical to TRBD2. The sample was cultured PBMCs, taken from culture after CMV antigen stimulation. The CDR3 sequence is CASSQVTSGGYTGELFF. CDR3 coding DNA: TGCGCCAGCAGCCAGGTTACTAGCGGAGGTTACACCGGGGAGCTGTTTTTT.